The 10 T cell receptor beta chains presented below share a single source sample, sequenced in a study of shared clonotypes between healthy human individuals. Generated by immunoSEQ multiplex PCR, the TCRdb table keeps only in-frame clones and is missing some. Among 2 million to 3 million clones listed, approximately 94% were seen once. Sequencing used naive CD4+ T cells from PBMCs. Subset indicated: CD45RA+ positively selected. The source of these receptors is a man in his late teens or twenties in good health. Some clones in this sample may be carry-over from other donors' samples.

V is TRBV2 and J is TRBJ2-1; 14 bases line up with TRBD2. This CDR3 is 19 amino acids long. Trimming at V came to 3 bases and at J to 4 bases, leaving 11 bases not matched to a gene. Germline lookup yields CDR1 SNHLY and CDR2 FYNNEI. The CDR3 DNA reads as TGTGCCAGCAGTGAGGGACTAGCGGGAGAGGAAGGGGAATACAATGAGCAGTTCTTC. This sequence encodes CASSEGLAGEEGEYNEQFF.

The chain has TRBV25-1 and TRBJ1-3; D is unresolved. Germline CDR1 and CDR2: MGHDK and SYGVNS. Trimming removed 3 bases from V and 1 base from J, with 13 bases in between. This CDR3 comprises 16 residues. CDR3 bases: TGTGCCAGCAGTGATAGCGGTCAGTCATCTGGAAACACCATATATTTT. It yields the protein CASSDSGQSSGNTIYF.

This chain uses TRBV5-1 with TRBJ2-6; 9 bases are a match to TRBD1. CDR3 length equals 18 residues. CDR1 is SGHRS and CDR2 is YFSETQ in the germline V gene. V shed 4 bases and J 1 base; nucleotides not matched to a gene: 9. The DNA of the CDR3 is TGCGCCAGCAGCCCGACAGGGGGTAGTAGTTCTGGGGCCAACGTCCTGACTTTC. This encodes CASSPTGGSSSGANVLTF.

The V gene is TRBV15, the J gene TRBJ2-1; 11 nucleotides match TRBD2. The V and J ends lost 10 bases and 7 bases, in that order; junction bases with no gene match: 9. Germline V gene lookup returns CDR1 LNHNV and CDR2 YYDKDF (reference sequence). The CDR3 has 14 amino acids. In DNA, the CDR3 is TGTGCCAGCGATAGCGGGAGGGCAGGGAATGAGCAGTTCTTC. Translating gives CASDSGRAGNEQFF.

The sample holds one count of this clone. This chain connects TRBV7-9 to TRBJ2-4; perhaps TRBD1 as D (7 bases). The CDR3 runs to 13 residues. Trimming left V 1 base short and J 9 bases short, with 10 bases between. CDR1 SEHNR and CDR2 FQNEAQ come from the germline V gene (reference sequence). The CDR3, as DNA: TGTGCCAGCAGCTTAGGACAGGGAGGCATTCAGTACTTC. This encodes CASSLGQGGIQYF. Complete variable domain (other parts from reference TRBV7-9 and TRBJ2-4): DTGVSQNPRHKITKRGQNVTFRCDPISEHNRLYWYRQTLGQGPEFLTYFQNEAQLEKSRLLSDRFSAERPKGSFSTLEIQRTEQGDSAMYLCASSLGQGGIQYFGAGTRLSVL.

The genes are TRBV18 and TRBJ1-5, with 7 bases lining up with TRBD1. CDR3 length equals 17 residues. Germline-derived CDR1 and CDR2 are KGHSH and LQKENI. The trim removed 3 bases at V and 2 bases at J, leaving 10 bases unmatched. CDR3 coding DNA: TGTGCCAGCTCACCTCCGGCAGGGGGGATTGGCAATCAGCCCCAGCATTTT. Translating gives CASSPPAGGIGNQPQHF.

Concerning this clone itself: This CDR3 is also generated by other DNA sequences in the sample. The rearrangement uses TRBV18 and TRBJ1-4, with D possibly matching TRBD1 (5 bases). V lost 2 bases and J lost 5, with 12 bases in between. The germline V gene has CDR1 KGHSH and CDR2 LQKENI. The CDR3 extends over 15 amino acids. CDR3 DNA sequence: TGTGCCAGCTCACCAAGTAGGGACTTAAATGAAAAACTGTTTTTT. It yields the protein CASSPSRDLNEKLFF. The full variable domain, with the rest looked up from reference TRBV18 and TRBJ1-4, is NAGVMQNPRHLVRRRGQEARLRCSPMKGHSHVYWYRQLPEEGLKFMVYLQKENIIDESGMPKERFSAEFPKEGPSILRIQQVVRGDSAAYFCASSPSRDLNEKLFFGSGTQLSVL.

CDR3 residues: CARGYSGTYEQYF. CDR3 bases: TGTGCCAGAGGTTACAGCGGGACCTACGAGCAGTACTTC. The rearrangement uses TRBV6-5 and TRBJ2-7, with 7 positions matching TRBD2. CDR1 is MNHEY, CDR2 SVGAGI, per germline. Trimming cost V 9 bases and J 2 bases; bases outside gene matches: 7. CDR3 length: 13 amino acids.

J is TRBJ2-3 and V is TRBV9; 7 nucleotides align to TRBD1. Germline values: CDR1 SGDLS, CDR2 YYNGEE. CDR3 size: 13 residues. The trim removed 4 bases at V and 10 bases at J, leaving 9 bases unmatched. CDR3 in amino acids: CASSPQTGTSQYF. CDR3 in DNA: TGTGCCAGCAGCCCTCAGACAGGGACATCGCAGTATTTT. The complete variable domain, with remaining parts taken from reference TRBV9 and TRBJ2-3, reads DSGVTQTPKHLITATGQRVTLRCSPRSGDLSVYWYQQSLDQGLQFLIQYYNGEERAKGNILERFSAQQFPDLHSELNLSSLELGDSALYFCASSPQTGTSQYFGPGTRLTVL.

V and J are TRBV18 and TRBJ2-7, with 11 positions matching TRBD2. The CDR3 consists of 16 residues. Germline V gives CDR1 KGHSH, CDR2 LQKENI. With V trimmed by 2 bases and J by 3 bases, 6 bases remained unmatched. This chain's CDR3 is CASSPSIGTSGYEQYF. The CDR3 nucleotides are TGTGCCAGCTCACCAAGTATAGGGACTAGCGGCTACGAGCAGTACTTC.